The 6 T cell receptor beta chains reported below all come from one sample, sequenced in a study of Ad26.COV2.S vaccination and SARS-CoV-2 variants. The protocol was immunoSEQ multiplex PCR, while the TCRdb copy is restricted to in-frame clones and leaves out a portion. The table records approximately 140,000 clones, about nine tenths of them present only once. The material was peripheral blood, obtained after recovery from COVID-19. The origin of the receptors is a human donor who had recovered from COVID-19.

Here the CDR3 DNA reads TGTGCCAGCAGCTTAGCGGCAGGGGGAGGCAATGAGCAGTTCTTC. It translates to CASSLAAGGGNEQFF. The chain couples TRBV7-8 to TRBJ2-1, with D maybe TRBD1 (7 bases). Germline assignment: CDR1 SGHVS and CDR2 FQNEAQ. The germline V and J ends were trimmed by 0 bases and 6 bases, with 12 bases remaining between them. The CDR3 length is 15 residues.

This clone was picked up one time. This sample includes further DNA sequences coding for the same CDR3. CDR3 amino acids: CAWSVLYEQYF. The CDR3 region has the DNA TGTGCCTGGAGTGTACTTTACGAGCAGTACTTC. The V gene is TRBV30, the J gene TRBJ2-7; D is uncertain. Germline V CDR1 and CDR2: GTSNPN, SVGIG (reference sequence). With 0 bases removed from V and 4 bases from J, the gap between germline ends came to 4 bases. The CDR3 consists of 11 residues.

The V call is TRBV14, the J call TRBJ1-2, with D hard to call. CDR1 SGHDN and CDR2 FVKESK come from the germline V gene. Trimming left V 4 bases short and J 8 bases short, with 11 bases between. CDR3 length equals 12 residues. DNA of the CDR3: TGTGCCAGCAGCCTCGTTTCGGTGGGCTACACCTTC. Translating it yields CASSLVSVGYTF.

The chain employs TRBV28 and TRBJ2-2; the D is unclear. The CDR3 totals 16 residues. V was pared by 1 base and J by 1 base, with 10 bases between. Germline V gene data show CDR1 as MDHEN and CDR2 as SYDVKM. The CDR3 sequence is CASSLLSPLNTGELFF. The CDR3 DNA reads TGTGCCAGCAGTTTATTAAGTCCACTGAACACCGGGGAGCTGTTTTTT.

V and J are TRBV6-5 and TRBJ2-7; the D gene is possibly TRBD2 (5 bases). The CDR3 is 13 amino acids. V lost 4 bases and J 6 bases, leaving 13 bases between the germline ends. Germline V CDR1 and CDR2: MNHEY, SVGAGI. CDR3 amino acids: CASSFTRSGEQYF. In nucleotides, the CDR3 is TGTGCCAGCAGTTTCACTAGGTCGGGCGAGCAGTACTTC.

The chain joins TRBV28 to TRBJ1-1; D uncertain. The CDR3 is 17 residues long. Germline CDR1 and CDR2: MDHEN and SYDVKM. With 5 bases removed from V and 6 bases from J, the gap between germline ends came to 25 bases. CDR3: CASSPPDNAGLGPEAFF. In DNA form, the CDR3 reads TGTGCCAGCAGTCCCCCCGACAACGCGGGTCTCGGCCCTGAAGCTTTCTTT.